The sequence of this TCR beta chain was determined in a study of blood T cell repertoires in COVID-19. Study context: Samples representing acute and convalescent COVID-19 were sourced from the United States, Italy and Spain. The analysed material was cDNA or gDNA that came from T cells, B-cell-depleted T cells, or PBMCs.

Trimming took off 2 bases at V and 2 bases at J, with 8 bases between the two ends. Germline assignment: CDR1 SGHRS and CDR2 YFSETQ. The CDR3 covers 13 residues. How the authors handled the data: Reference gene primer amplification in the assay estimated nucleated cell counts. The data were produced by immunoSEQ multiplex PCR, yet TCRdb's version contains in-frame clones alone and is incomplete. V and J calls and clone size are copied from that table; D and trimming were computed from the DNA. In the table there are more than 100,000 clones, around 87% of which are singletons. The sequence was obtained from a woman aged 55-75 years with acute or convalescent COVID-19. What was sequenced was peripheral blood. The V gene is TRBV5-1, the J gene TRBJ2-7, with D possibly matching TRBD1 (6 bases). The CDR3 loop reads CASSLQGPYEQYF. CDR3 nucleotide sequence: TGCGCCAGCAGCTTACAGGGACCCTACGAGCAGTACTTC.